This entry lists 32 T cell receptor beta chains sequenced from one sample in a study of cytomegalovirus exposure and HLA in healthy donors. With 60 Vbeta and 13 Jbeta primers, the PCR was carried out. Produced via immunoSEQ multiplex PCR; TCRdb's table is partial and in-frame only. The table lists about 160,000 clones, approximately 78% of them singletons. The sample comprised PBMCs. These receptors were obtained from a woman aged 25-40 years in good health and CMV-seropositive.

The rearrangement links TRBV25-1 to TRBJ2-3; TRBD2 matches 7 bases. Germline V gene lookup returns CDR1 MGHDK and CDR2 SYGVNS. V was pared by 5 bases and J by 3 bases, with 11 bases of the junction left unmatched. This CDR3 is 16 amino acids long. CDR3 sequence: CASSKGSGSSTDTQYF. The CDR3 region has the DNA TGTGCCAGCAGTAAGGGTAGCGGGTCAAGTACAGATACGCAGTATTTT.

The chain has TRBV29-1 and TRBJ1-1, with D tentatively TRBD1 (5 bases). The V and J ends lost 6 bases and 0 bases respectively, with 8 bases between them. CDR1 SQVTM and CDR2 ANQGSEA come from the germline V gene. This CDR3 has 12 amino acids. The CDR3 loop is CSVVQVNTEAFF. The CDR3 DNA follows: TGCAGCGTCGTACAGGTGAACACTGAAGCTTTCTTT.

Of note for this clone: Other DNA sequences in this specimen translate into the identical CDR3. The chain recombines TRBV29-1 with TRBJ1-1, with 9 bases matching TRBD1. The length of the CDR3 is 12 residues. Germline V gene sequence: CDR1 SQVTM, CDR2 ANQGSEA. The ends lost 7 bases at V and 1 base at J; junction bases unmatched: 1. The CDR3 sequence: CSAGQGNTEAFF. The CDR3 DNA is TGCAGCGCGGGACAGGGGAACACTGAAGCTTTCTTT.

The chain has TRBV30 and TRBJ2-3; TRBD2 matches at 8 bases. With 8 bases clipped from V and 4 bases from J, the junction kept 8 bases outside the gene matches. The CDR3 has 13 amino acids. Germline lookup yields CDR1 GTSNPN and CDR2 SVGIG (reference sequence). The CDR3 protein is CAPPGLGADTQYF. The CDR3 DNA is TGTGCCCCCCCGGGACTAGGGGCAGATACGCAGTATTTT.

The chain carries TRBV6-1 and TRBJ1-1; TRBD1 agrees at 7 bases. Germline CDR1 reads MNHNS; CDR2 reads SASEGT. The length of the CDR3 is 15 residues. The V segment lost 7 bases and the J segment 0 bases; nucleotides outside the gene matches: 8. CDR3 sequence reads: CASTTGVRMNTEAFF. The CDR3 nucleotides are TGTGCCAGCACAACAGGGGTGAGGATGAACACTGAAGCTTTCTTT.

The chain uses TRBV28 and TRBJ2-2; TRBD2 matches 7 bases. The V and J ends lost 5 bases and 7 bases, in that order; junction bases with no gene match: 13. The CDR3 sequence is 16 residues long. Germline V lookup: CDR1 MDHEN, CDR2 SYDVKM. The CDR3: CASSTGEGHMVGELFF. The DNA for the CDR3 is TGTGCCAGCAGTACCGGGGAGGGGCACATGGTCGGGGAGCTGTTTTTT.

The J gene is TRBJ2-3, the V gene TRBV10-3; D is unclear. The CDR3 has 15 residues. V was clipped by 9 bases and J by 1 base, with 17 bases between them. The V gene's germline CDR1 is ENHRY and CDR2 SYGVKD. DNA of the CDR3: TGTGCCATTGCTACTCGTAGAGGAGGCACAGATACGCAGTATTTT. This encodes CAIATRRGGTDTQYF.

V usage is TRBV5-1 and J usage is TRBJ2-7; perhaps TRBD2 as D (6 bases). CDR3 size: 12 residues. Germline lookup yields CDR1 SGHRS and CDR2 YFSETQ. The V end lost 4 bases, the J end lost 6 bases, and 11 bases lay between the germline ends. CDR3 coding DNA: TGCGCCAGCAGCCTCGGAGGGTTCGAGCAGTACTTC. Protein product: CASSLGGFEQYF.

V is TRBV28 and J is TRBJ1-1, with 8 nucleotides matching TRBD1. The CDR3 spans 15 residues. Germline V gene data show CDR1 as MDHEN and CDR2 as SYDVKM. The V gene end was trimmed by 3 bases and the J gene end by 4 bases; junction bases not matched to a gene: 7. CDR3 DNA sequence: TGTGCCAGCAGTTTGACAGGGGCTTCGAGCACTGAAGCTTTCTTT. This gives the protein CASSLTGASSTEAFF.

This clone was observed a single time. The J gene is TRBJ1-1, the V gene TRBV7-3; D uncertain. The CDR3 length is 14 residues. Germline assignment: CDR1 SGHTA and CDR2 FQGTGA. The V and J ends lost 5 bases and 1 base respectively, with 11 bases between them. The CDR3 reads CASSQMPGNTEAFF. CDR3 sequence (DNA): TGTGCCAGCAGCCAAATGCCAGGGAACACTGAAGCTTTCTTT.

The V and J genes are TRBV5-1 and TRBJ2-7; D is possibly TRBD1 (5 bases). The CDR3 consists of 14 residues. CDR1 is SGHRS, CDR2 YFSETQ, per germline. Trimming shortened V by 0 bases and J by 3 bases, and 10 bases separated the two germline ends. The CDR3 loop is CASSLASRDYEQYF. The CDR3 nucleotides read TGCGCCAGCAGCTTGGCTTCCAGGGACTACGAGCAGTACTTC. Full variable domain (missing parts from reference TRBV5-1 and TRBJ2-7): KAGVTQTPRYLIKTRGQQVTLSCSPISGHRSVSWYQQTPGQGLQFLFEYFSETQRNKGNFPGRFSGRQFSNSRSEMNVSTLELGDSALYLCASSLASRDYEQYFGPGTRLTVT.

This chain uses TRBV6-5 with TRBJ1-4; D gene unclear. Trimming stripped 2 bases from V and 8 bases from J, with 12 bases between. From germline, CDR1 is MNHEY and CDR2 SVGAGI. The CDR3 consists of 14 residues. This CDR3 is CASSYIGVGEKLFF. The CDR3 nucleotides read TGTGCCAGCAGTTACATCGGGGTTGGAGAAAAACTGTTTTTT.

J is TRBJ2-1 and V is TRBV5-6; D possibly corresponds to TRBD2 (7 bases). Trimming left V 4 bases short and J 5 bases short, with 16 bases between. The CDR3 is 15 amino acids. Germline-derived CDR1 and CDR2 are SGHDT and YYEEEE. The CDR3 DNA reads as TGTGCCAGCAGCCTCCGGGGGGCCTGGAACAATGAGCAGTTCTTC. Residues: CASSLRGAWNNEQFF.

The chain employs TRBV2 and TRBJ1-6, with D tentatively TRBD1 (6 bases). The CDR3 runs to 15 residues. Germline V gives CDR1 SNHLY, CDR2 FYNNEI. Trimming removed 3 bases at V and 11 bases at J, with 17 bases between. CDR3 protein: CASSESAGEGPPLHF. The CDR3 nucleotides read TGTGCCAGCAGTGAGTCGGCAGGGGAGGGTCCACCCCTCCACTTT.

This clone is a singleton in its sample. The V and J genes are TRBV7-8 and TRBJ2-2; D is ambiguous. CDR1 SGHVS and CDR2 FQNEAQ come from the germline V gene. The CDR3 contains 13 residues. Trimming cost V 5 bases and J 7 bases, with 11 bases left between them. Written as DNA, the CDR3 is TGTGCCAGCAGCCCCGATAGTATCGGGGAGCTGTTTTTT. Translation: CASSPDSIGELFF.

This chain connects TRBV21-1 to TRBJ1-1; the table's TRBD1 call for D was not verified on the DNA. TRBV21-1 is described as a pseudogene. The CDR3 runs 15 residues. In DNA form, the CDR3 reads TGTGCCAGCAGCAAAGGAGGACAGTTGAACACTGAAGCTTTCTTT. It codes for CASSKGGQLNTEAFF.

This chain links TRBV4-1 with TRBJ2-7, with a possible D match to TRBD2 (5 bases). The CDR3 length is 12 residues. The germline V gene encodes CDR1 MGHRA and CDR2 YSYEKL. Deletions cut 1 base from V and 7 bases from J, with 8 bases between. The CDR3 spells CASSQGRREQYF. In DNA, the CDR3 is TGCGCCAGCAGCCAAGGAAGGAGGGAGCAGTACTTC.

Comments on this clone: Other DNA sequences from this sample encode an identical CDR3 as well. The chain recombines TRBV29-1 with TRBJ2-7; TRBD1 might be the D (5 bases). The CDR3 covers 13 residues. With 3 bases removed from V and 4 bases from J, the gap between germline ends came to 13 bases. Germline V CDR1 and CDR2: SQVTM, ANQGSEA. CDR3 region: CSVDGQGTYEQYF. The CDR3 coding sequence is TGCAGCGTTGACGGTCAGGGAACTTACGAGCAGTACTTC.

This chain uses TRBV18 with TRBJ1-3; D gene unclear. Between the trimmed V and J ends, which lost 4 bases and 0 bases, there was a span of 7 bases. Germline CDR1 KGHSH, CDR2 LQKENI. This CDR3 is 14 amino acids long. Written as DNA, the CDR3 is TGTGCCAGCTCACTACAGAGCTCTGGAAACACCATATATTTT. It specifies CASSLQSSGNTIYF. The variable domain in full, with the rest retrieved from reference TRBV18 and TRBJ1-3, is NAGVMQNPRHLVRRRGQEARLRCSPMKGHSHVYWYRQLPEEGLKFMVYLQKENIIDESGMPKERFSAEFPKEGPSILRIQQVVRGDSAAYFCASSLQSSGNTIYFGEGSWLTVV.

The rearrangement links TRBV19 to TRBJ1-1, with D unclear. Trimming left V 8 bases short and J 11 bases short, with 15 bases between. Germline CDR1 and CDR2: LNHDA and SQIVND (reference sequence). The CDR3 extends over 11 amino acids. CDR3 DNA: TGTGCCAGTGATTCCGGGATTTCCGCTTTCTTT. This translates into CASDSGISAFF.

The CDR3 here is CASSLTGKYGYTF. The DNA of the CDR3 is TGTGCCAGCAGCCTGACAGGGAAATACGGCTACACCTTC. This chain connects TRBV7-9 to TRBJ1-2, with 7 bases identical to TRBD1. Per the germline V gene, CDR1 is SEHNR and CDR2 is FQNEAQ (reference sequence). The CDR3 runs 13 residues. V lost 5 bases and J lost 8; bases outside the gene matches: 8.

The chain couples TRBV7-3 to TRBJ2-1; TRBD1 agrees at 7 bases. The germline gives CDR1 SGHTA, CDR2 FQGTGA. V lost 5 bases, J lost 2 bases, and 3 bases stayed unmatched. This CDR3 comprises 14 residues. The CDR3 here is CASSPGTAYNEQFF. In DNA form, the CDR3 reads TGTGCCAGCAGCCCCGGGACAGCCTACAATGAGCAGTTCTTC.

The chain couples TRBV6-5 to TRBJ2-5; 16 nucleotides align to TRBD2. The junction had 7 bases not matched to a gene; V was cut back by 4 bases and J by 8 bases. From germline, CDR1 is MNHEY and CDR2 SVGAGI. There are 16 residues in the CDR3. CDR3 coding DNA: TGTGCCAGCAGTTCCGGGACTAGCGGGGGGGCTAGCACCCAGTACTTC. It is translated as CASSSGTSGGASTQYF.

The V call is TRBV6-1, the J call TRBJ1-2, with 7 bases that match TRBD1. V was pared by 1 base and J by 4 bases, with 0 bases of the junction left unmatched. Germline V gene sequence: CDR1 MNHNS, CDR2 SASEGT. CDR3 length: 13 amino acids. The CDR3 loop is CASSEGQGYGYTF. The CDR3 DNA reads as TGTGCCAGCAGTGAAGGACAGGGCTATGGCTACACCTTC.

The chain carries TRBV9 and TRBJ1-3; the D is unclear. Between the trimmed V and J ends, which lost 3 bases and 0 bases, there was a span of 7 bases. CDR3 length: 14 residues. Germline assignment: CDR1 SGDLS and CDR2 YYNGEE. Written as DNA, the CDR3 is TGTGCCAGCAGCGCGACTCTCTCTGGAAACACCATATATTTT. Protein product: CASSATLSGNTIYF.

This rearrangement joins TRBV7-3 to TRBJ1-1, with 8 nucleotides matching TRBD1. The germline CDR1 and CDR2 sequences are SGHTA and FQGTGA. The CDR3 has 15 residues. Unmatched junction bases numbered 6, after V lost 2 bases and J lost 4 bases. CDR3 sequence: CASSLSRGQATEAFF. The CDR3 DNA sequence: TGTGCCAGCAGCTTATCCAGGGGGCAGGCCACTGAAGCTTTCTTT.

This rearrangement joins TRBV19 to TRBJ1-5; no clear D gene. CDR1 is LNHDA and CDR2 is SQIVND in the germline V gene (reference sequence). Trimming removed 1 base from V and 0 bases from J, with 13 bases in between. The CDR3 is made up of 17 amino acids. The CDR3 is CASSIGGLRHSNQPQHF. In nucleotides, the CDR3 is TGTGCCAGTAGTATAGGCGGGTTAAGACATAGCAATCAGCCCCAGCATTTT. Drawing the rest from reference TRBV19 and TRBJ1-5, the complete variable domain is DGGITQSPKYLFRKEGQNVTLSCEQNLNHDAMYWYRQDPGQGLRLIYYSQIVNDFQKGDIAEGYSVSREKKESFPLTVTSAQKNPTAFYLCASSIGGLRHSNQPQHFGDGTRLSIL.

The chain is built from TRBV12-5 and TRBJ1-4; tentatively, D is TRBD1 (5 bases). The V end lost 0 bases, the J end lost 6 bases, and 14 bases lay between the germline ends. This CDR3 is built from 16 residues. Germline V CDR1 and CDR2: LGHNT, FRNRAP. For the CDR3, the DNA is TGTGCTAGTGGTTTGGTGGGTCAGGGAGGGGATGAAAAACTGTTTTTT. This gives the protein CASGLVGQGGDEKLFF.

The genes are TRBV9 and TRBJ2-3; TRBD1 is a possible D gene (5 bases). V dropped 4 bases and J dropped 11 bases, with 17 bases sitting between them. Germline V gene data show CDR1 as SGDLS and CDR2 as YYNGEE. The CDR3 extends over 13 amino acids. In DNA, the CDR3 is TGTGCCAGCAGCCCGATAGGGGCATGGGGGCAGTATTTT. Translation: CASSPIGAWGQYF.

The chain has TRBV9 and TRBJ2-7; possible D gene TRBD2, 5 bases. CDR1 and CDR2 (germline): SGDLS, YYNGEE. The V gene lost 0 bases and the J gene lost 0 bases, with 10 bases spanning the gap. The CDR3 has 15 amino acids. CDR3 in amino acids: CASSVGGLSSYEQYF. The DNA of the CDR3 is TGTGCCAGCAGCGTAGGCGGGTTGAGCTCCTACGAGCAGTACTTC.

The chain employs TRBV6-5 and TRBJ2-7, with D possibly matching TRBD2 (6 bases). Trimming shortened V by 3 bases and J by 5 bases, and 20 bases separated the two germline ends. CDR3 length: 16 amino acids. CDR1 and CDR2 (germline): MNHEY, SVGAGI. CDR3 sequence: CASSYTTGGREDEQYF. CDR3 in DNA: TGTGCCAGCAGTTATACTACCGGTGGCAGGGAGGACGAGCAGTACTTC.

The CDR3 reads CASSPARGRETQYF. The CDR3 DNA follows: TGTGCCAGCAGCCCGGCTCGGGGTCGGGAGACCCAGTACTTC. The genes are TRBV5-5 and TRBJ2-5; D might be TRBD2 (5 bases). The CDR3 length is 14 residues. Per the germline V gene, CDR1 is SGHKS and CDR2 is YYEKEE (reference sequence). Trimming removed 4 bases at V and 5 bases at J, with 15 bases between.